The 9 T cell receptor beta chains below all came from one sample that was sequenced in a study of cytomegalovirus exposure and HLA in healthy donors. Researchers ran the PCR with 60 Vbeta and 13 Jbeta primers. The protocol was immunoSEQ multiplex PCR, while the TCRdb copy is restricted to in-frame clones and leaves out a portion. The sample has around 91,000 clones, 65% to 85% seen once. The sample consisted of PBMCs. All receptors come from a man aged 18 to 30 in good health and CMV-seronegative.

This clone was detected only once. The chain is built from TRBV30 and TRBJ2-7, with D uncertain. With 3 bases removed from V and 2 bases from J, the gap between germline ends came to 11 bases. CDR3 length: 13 residues. Per germline, CDR1 GTSNPN and CDR2 SVGIG (reference sequence). Here the CDR3 reads CAWRIASTYEQYF. The CDR3 DNA sequence: TGTGCCTGGAGAATCGCGTCCACCTACGAGCAGTACTTC.

This rearrangement joins TRBV6-5 to TRBJ1-3; TRBD1 matches at 8 bases. Germline V gene data show CDR1 as MNHEY and CDR2 as SVGAGI. CDR3 length: 14 amino acids. Unmatched junction bases numbered 5, after V lost 6 bases and J lost 4 bases. CDR3 loop: CASSLTGVGNTIYF. CDR3 DNA sequence: TGTGCCAGCAGCCTGACAGGGGTCGGAAACACCATATATTTT.

The chain has TRBV30 and TRBJ1-2, with D perhaps TRBD1 (5 bases). Germline CDR1 and CDR2: GTSNPN and SVGIG (reference sequence). Trimming took 0 bases from V and 8 from J, leaving 16 bases between them. CDR3 size: 14 residues. The CDR3 DNA follows: TGTGCCTGGAGTGTGGGTCTCGGGAGGGGAGGCTACACCTTC. It yields the protein CAWSVGLGRGGYTF.

This chain uses TRBV27 with TRBJ2-5, with D tentatively TRBD1 (6 bases). Per the germline V gene, CDR1 is MNHEY and CDR2 is SMNVEV (reference sequence). The V end was cut by 3 bases, the J end by 2 bases, with 16 bases between. CDR3 size: 16 residues. The DNA for the CDR3 is TGTGCCAGCAGTTTTTATACCCCGACAGGACAAGAGACCCAGTACTTC. This encodes CASSFYTPTGQETQYF.

The J gene is TRBJ1-6, the V gene TRBV4-3, with D tentatively TRBD1 (6 bases). CDR3 length equals 15 residues. Germline CDR1 and CDR2: LGHNA and YSLEER. Trimming removed 0 bases at V and 7 bases at J, with 10 bases between. The chain's CDR3 is CASSQDRGGNSPLHF. The CDR3 bases are TGCGCCAGCAGCCAAGACAGGGGCGGCAATTCACCCCTCCACTTT.

CDR3 region: CASSPNPSGKWGDTDTQYF. The CDR3 region has the DNA TGTGCCAGCAGCCCAAATCCTAGCGGCAAGTGGGGGGACACAGATACGCAGTATTTT. The chain combines TRBV4-2 with TRBJ2-3; TRBD2 aligns across 7 bases. Germline V gene lookup returns CDR1 LGHNA and CDR2 YNFKEQ. The ends lost 4 bases at V and 2 bases at J; junction bases unmatched: 18. The CDR3 spans 19 residues.

The chain joins TRBV6-1 to TRBJ2-7; 10 bases are shared with TRBD1. J gave up 0 bases and V 4 bases, and 3 bases lay outside the gene matches. This CDR3 comprises 15 residues. CDR1 is MNHNS, CDR2 SASEGT, per germline. In nucleotides, the CDR3 is TGTGCCAGCAGTGGAAGGACAGGGGGCTCCTACGAGCAGTACTTC. Translated: CASSGRTGGSYEQYF.

This clone appeared once. This chain uses TRBV29-1 with TRBJ2-3, with D hard to call. Trimming left V 7 bases short and J 1 base short, with 9 bases between. The CDR3 covers 12 residues. Germline V gene sequence: CDR1 SQVTM, CDR2 ANQGSEA. The CDR3: CSGAPGTDTQYF. DNA for the CDR3: TGCAGCGGCGCCCCGGGCACAGATACGCAGTATTTT.

The chain links TRBV5-4 to TRBJ2-1; perhaps TRBD1 as D (6 bases). Trimming pared 9 bases from V and 3 bases from J, leaving 16 bases between. Germline lookup yields CDR1 SGHNT and CDR2 YYREEE (reference sequence). The CDR3 runs to 14 residues. CDR3 in DNA: TGTGCCATCCGAGATCGCAGGGGCTACAATGAGCAGTTCTTC. As protein: CAIRDRRGYNEQFF.